Each of the 20 T cell receptor beta chains below was sequenced from the same sample in a study of blood T cell repertoires in COVID-19. Data came from immunoSEQ multiplex PCR; TCRdb stores just in-frame clones and leaves some out. The sample has about 220,000 clones; around 85% are singletons. The sample taken for sequencing was peripheral blood. The receptors were gathered from a woman in her seventies with COVID-19, enrolled during active disease.

This clone was counted only a few times. The chain employs TRBV9 and TRBJ1-3; D is possibly TRBD1 (6 bases). This CDR3 has 16 residues. V lost 3 bases and J lost 0, with 13 bases in between. Per the germline V gene, CDR1 is SGDLS and CDR2 is YYNGEE. As DNA, the CDR3 is TGTGCCAGCAGCGGAACAGGGCTAGACTCTGGAAACACCATATATTTT. Amino acids: CASSGTGLDSGNTIYF.

The gene calls are TRBV5-1 and TRBJ1-4, with D possibly TRBD1 on 6 matching bases. Trimming stripped 7 bases from V and 4 bases from J, with 11 bases between. The germline gives CDR1 SGHRS, CDR2 YFSETQ. The CDR3 is 13 residues long. The CDR3 nucleotides are TGCGCCAGCGGCAGAGGGGGTAATGAAAAACTGTTTTTT. This sequence encodes CASGRGGNEKLFF. Based on the CDR3 plus reference TRBV5-1 and TRBJ1-4, the full variable domain is KAGVTQTPRYLIKTRGQQVTLSCSPISGHRSVSWYQQTPGQGLQFLFEYFSETQRNKGNFPGRFSGRQFSNSRSEMNVSTLELGDSALYLCASGRGGNEKLFFGSGTQLSVL.

This chain uses TRBV9 with TRBJ1-2, with D unclear. Trimming removed 3 bases from V and 2 bases from J, with 8 bases in between. The CDR3 totals 13 residues. The germline V gene has CDR1 SGDLS and CDR2 YYNGEE. Written as DNA, the CDR3 is TGTGCCAGCAGCGGGCAGGCGAACTATGGCTACACCTTC. Its translation is CASSGQANYGYTF. The full variable domain, with the rest looked up from reference TRBV9 and TRBJ1-2, is DSGVTQTPKHLITATGQRVTLRCSPRSGDLSVYWYQQSLDQGLQFLIQYYNGEERAKGNILERFSAQQFPDLHSELNLSSLELGDSALYFCASSGQANYGYTFGSGTRLTVV.

The J gene is TRBJ2-3, the V gene TRBV19, with 7 bases matching TRBD2. In germline, CDR1 is LNHDA, CDR2 SQIVND (reference sequence). The CDR3 totals 14 residues. The junction had 8 bases not matched to a gene; V was cut back by 9 bases and J by 2 bases. CDR3 bases: TGTGCCAGCCAGAGCGGGGCCTTCACAGATACGCAGTATTTT. It encodes CASQSGAFTDTQYF.

The chain combines TRBV4-2 with TRBJ2-2, with 10 bases matching TRBD2. The germline gives CDR1 LGHNA, CDR2 YNFKEQ. The J segment lost 6 bases and the V segment lost 1 base, leaving 5 bases of the junction unmatched. CDR3 length equals 16 residues. The CDR3 nucleotides read TGTGCCAGCAGCCAAGCCGAGCGGGGGGGCCCCGGGGAGCTGTTTTTT. Its protein product is CASSQAERGGPGELFF.

The CDR3 DNA reads TGTGCCAGCCAAACAGCTACCGGGGGGGGACAGCAGTTCTTC. Residues: CASQTATGGGQQFF. The V and J genes are TRBV6-5 and TRBJ2-1; 8 nucleotides line up with TRBD2. Germline CDR1 is MNHEY and CDR2 is SVGAGI. This CDR3 has 14 amino acids. The trim removed 8 bases at V and 11 bases at J, leaving 14 bases unmatched.

The chain links TRBV7-3 to TRBJ2-2, with D maybe TRBD1 (6 bases). The CDR3 runs to 14 residues. The V end lost 5 bases, the J end lost 7 bases, and 14 bases lay between the germline ends. Germline V gene lookup returns CDR1 SGHTA and CDR2 FQGTGA. The CDR3 reads CASSQTGYFGELFF. For the CDR3, the DNA is TGTGCCAGCAGCCAGACAGGTTATTTCGGGGAGCTGTTTTTT.

The chain's CDR3 is CATGTGNSPLHF. CDR3 sequence (DNA): TGTGCCACAGGGACAGGGAATTCACCCCTCCACTTT. The chain links TRBV19 to TRBJ1-6; TRBD1 matches at 9 bases. CDR1 and CDR2 (germline): LNHDA, SQIVND (reference sequence). The V and J ends lost 10 bases and 7 bases, in that order; junction bases with no gene match: 2. The CDR3 is 12 amino acids.

The rearrangement links TRBV7-2 to TRBJ1-5, with D uncertain. The V and J ends lost 2 bases and 7 bases respectively, with 12 bases between them. CDR3 length: 14 amino acids. The germline CDR1 and CDR2 sequences are SGHTA and FQGNSA. Written as DNA, the CDR3 is TGTGCCAGCAGCTTATCTAGAGCCGGACAGCCCCAGCATTTT. Translation: CASSLSRAGQPQHF.

V usage is TRBV19 and J usage is TRBJ2-2; 9 bases match TRBD2. J was trimmed by 5 bases and V by 0 bases; bases with no gene match: 7. This CDR3 is 17 amino acids long. Per germline, CDR1 LNHDA and CDR2 SQIVND (reference sequence). CDR3 loop: CASSIDRASGKTGELFF. In nucleotides, the CDR3 is TGTGCCAGTAGTATAGATCGGGCTAGCGGGAAAACCGGGGAGCTGTTTTTT.

The rearrangement joins TRBV7-9 to TRBJ1-3, with 7 bases matching TRBD1. Germline V CDR1 and CDR2: SEHNR, FQNEAQ (reference sequence). V was clipped by 1 base and J by 0 bases; unmatched bases: 6. This CDR3 region has 17 residues. As DNA, the CDR3 is TGTGCCAGCAGCTTAGAAGCAGGGGGTTACTCTGGAAACACCATATATTTT. This gives the protein CASSLEAGGYSGNTIYF.

The J gene is TRBJ2-4, the V gene TRBV7-9; D is possibly TRBD2 (6 bases). Germline lookup yields CDR1 SEHNR and CDR2 FQNEAQ (reference sequence). This CDR3 contains 13 residues. The V and J ends lost 3 bases and 8 bases respectively, with 11 bases between them. The CDR3 nucleotides read TGTGCCAGCAGCTTTGAGGGAGGAGACATTCAGTACTTC. Translation: CASSFEGGDIQYF. The full variable domain, with the rest looked up from reference TRBV7-9 and TRBJ2-4, is DTGVSQNPRHKITKRGQNVTFRCDPISEHNRLYWYRQTLGQGPEFLTYFQNEAQLEKSRLLSDRFSAERPKGSFSTLEIQRTEQGDSAMYLCASSFEGGDIQYFGAGTRLSVL.

The genes are TRBV6-2 or TRBV6-3 and TRBJ1-2, with 7 bases identical to TRBD1. With V trimmed by 2 bases and J by 8 bases, 11 bases remained unmatched. The germline CDR1 and CDR2 sequences are MNHEY and SVGEGT. The length of the CDR3 is 15 residues. The CDR3 bases are TGTGCCAGCAGTTACACAGGGGCCACCTCCTACGGCTACACCTTC. It yields the protein CASSYTGATSYGYTF.

The CDR3 reads CASSLDRLQSVYGYTF. The CDR3, as DNA: TGTGCCAGCAGCTTAGATCGTTTGCAGTCCGTATATGGCTACACCTTC. V and J are TRBV11-2 and TRBJ1-2; the D is unclear. V was trimmed by 0 bases and J by 5 bases, leaving 16 bases between them. CDR3 length: 16 amino acids. CDR1 is SGHAT and CDR2 is FQNNGV in the germline V gene.

The chain has TRBV7-2 and TRBJ2-5, with 13 bases that match TRBD2. The CDR3 has 18 amino acids. The V gene end was trimmed by 0 bases and the J gene end by 7 bases; junction bases not matched to a gene: 11. Germline-derived CDR1 and CDR2 are SGHTA and FQGNSA. CDR3 sequence: CASSLATSGGSLQMTQYF. The CDR3 DNA is TGTGCCAGCAGCTTAGCGACTAGCGGGGGGTCGCTCCAAATGACCCAGTACTTC.

This chain joins TRBV19 and TRBJ1-4; maybe TRBD1 (5 bases). V dropped 6 bases and J dropped 0 bases, with 14 bases sitting between them. The CDR3 has 16 amino acids. Germline-derived CDR1 and CDR2 are LNHDA and SQIVND (reference sequence). CDR3 bases: TGTGCCAGTAGCCCAGGCTGGGGGGCAACTAATGAAAAACTGTTTTTT. It specifies CASSPGWGATNEKLFF. The full variable domain, with the rest looked up from reference TRBV19 and TRBJ1-4, is DGGITQSPKYLFRKEGQNVTLSCEQNLNHDAMYWYRQDPGQGLRLIYYSQIVNDFQKGDIAEGYSVSREKKESFPLTVTSAQKNPTAFYLCASSPGWGATNEKLFFGSGTQLSVL.

The CDR3 coding sequence is TGTGCCAGCAGCCATTTACAGGGGGCCGCCGGGGAGCTGTTTTTT. Residues: CASSHLQGAAGELFF. The rearrangement uses TRBV3-1 (or the pseudogene TRBV3-2) and TRBJ2-2; 9 bases agree with TRBD1. This CDR3 contains 15 residues. V lost 3 bases to trimming and J lost 6 bases; unmatched junction nucleotides: 5. From germline, CDR1 is LGHDT and CDR2 YNNKEL (reference sequence).

The rearrangement links TRBV5-1 to TRBJ2-7, with TRBD1 matching 7 bases. In germline, CDR1 is SGHRS, CDR2 YFSETQ. The CDR3 is 14 residues long. The ends lost 0 bases at V and 2 bases at J; junction bases unmatched: 2. The DNA of the CDR3 is TGCGCCAGCAGCTTGGGGGACAGACCCTACGAGCAGTACTTC. Translation gives CASSLGDRPYEQYF.

The chain carries TRBV28 and TRBJ1-5; D gene unclear. V lost 6 bases and J 4 bases, leaving 7 bases between the germline ends. CDR1 is MDHEN, CDR2 SYDVKM, per germline. The CDR3 loop spans 12 amino acids. The CDR3 nucleotides read TGTGCCAGCAGCCGGGGTAATCAGCCCCAGCATTTT. This codes for CASSRGNQPQHF.

The CDR3 DNA follows: TGTGCCACCAGTGCCAGGACAGCTTATCTTTCCCAGCATTTT. Translating gives CATSARTAYLSQHF. The genes are TRBV24-1 and TRBJ1-5; TRBD1 might be the D (6 bases). This CDR3 comprises 14 residues. Trimming took 5 bases from V and 11 from J, leaving 18 bases between them. Per germline, CDR1 KGHDR and CDR2 SFDVKD.